This T cell receptor beta chain is drawn from a study of blood T cells in healthy people across ages. Study summary: In model experiments, template switching was able to capture about one barcoded beta molecule for every two T cells that were present.

Comments on this clonotype: At one boundary the junction diverges from the germline segment, which might be a read error.

Germline CDR1 and CDR2: SQVTM and ANQGSEA. This CDR3 is 13 amino acids long. Each sample used at least 7 million PBMCs. A second PCR of 7 to 11 cycles used a sample-barcoded 5' primer and a J-beta primer mix. MiXCR was run by TCRdb on the 5' RACE reads, yielding one entry per CDR3 protein. Of approximately 730,000 distinct CDR3 sequences detected, approximately 53% appear once; the ten largest clones hold about 38%. Sample: blood. The sequence derives from a man at least 80 years old in good health. The chain links TRBV29-1 to TRBJ2-1; 8 bases line up with TRBD2. Near its end, the DNA agrees better with TRBJ2-7, so the J call may be wrong. CDR3 loop: CSVDGGGSCEQYF. In DNA, the CDR3 is TGCAGCGTTGATGGCGGGGGGTCCTGCGAGCAGTACTTC.